These 23 T cell receptor beta chains came from one sample sequenced in a study of neurological immune-mediated disorders. TCRdb re-called the 5' RACE reads through MiXCR, storing one row per CDR3 protein. The sample has 65,000 to 90,000 distinct CDR3 sequences; 10% are singletons. The sequencing sample was made of PBMCs. The source of these receptors is a man aged 35 to 55 in good health.

The sample holds many counts of this clonotype. The chain carries TRBV7-9 and TRBJ2-7; either TRBD1 or TRBD2 may fit D (6 bases each). Trimming removed 6 bases at V and 6 bases at J, with 21 bases between. Germline V lookup: CDR1 SEHNR, CDR2 FQNEAQ (reference sequence). The CDR3 runs to 15 residues. The CDR3 reads CASRSTGGQLREQYF. The CDR3 bases are TGTGCCAGCAGGAGTACCGGGGGCCAACTACGCGAGCAGTACTTC.

This clonotype has a count of ten or more. The chain uses TRBV9 and TRBJ2-4; 9 bases are a match to TRBD2. Losses at the gene ends were 3 bases for V and 9 bases for J; bases not matched to a gene: 7. Germline lookup yields CDR1 SGDLS and CDR2 YYNGEE. CDR3 size: 14 residues. Here the CDR3 reads CASSALAGEGIQYF. CDR3 DNA: TGTGCCAGCAGCGCCTTAGCGGGAGAGGGCATTCAGTACTTC.

This chain connects TRBV7-2 to TRBJ2-7, with D unresolved. The CDR3 contains 13 residues. The V gene lost 5 bases and the J gene lost 1 base, with 9 bases spanning the gap. Germline V gene sequence: CDR1 SGHTA, CDR2 FQGNSA. The CDR3 region is CASSPPSSYEQYF. As DNA, the CDR3 is TGTGCCAGCAGCCCACCCAGTTCCTACGAGCAGTACTTC.

In its sample, this clonotype was seen many times. The chain employs TRBV11-2 and TRBJ1-1, with 7 bases lining up with TRBD1. Germline loops: CDR1 SGHAT, CDR2 FQNNGV. Trimming at V came to 6 bases and at J to 1 base, leaving 5 bases not matched to a gene. There are 14 residues in the CDR3. This chain's CDR3 is CASSLDRANTEAFF. CDR3 bases: TGTGCCAGCAGTCTTGACAGGGCGAACACTGAAGCTTTCTTT. Filled out from reference TRBV11-2 and TRBJ1-1, the complete variable domain reads EAGVAQSPRYKIIEKRQSVAFWCNPISGHATLYWYQQILGQGPKLLIQFQNNGVVDDSQLPKDRFSAERLKGVDSTLKIQPAKLEDSAVYLCASSLDRANTEAFFGQGTRLTVV.

This clonotype showed up many times. CDR3 DNA sequence: TGTGCCAGCAGTTTATCCACCGACAGGGACGAGCAGTACTTC. This translates into CASSLSTDRDEQYF. The V gene is TRBV28, the J gene TRBJ2-7; TRBD1 matches 7 bases. From germline, CDR1 is MDHEN and CDR2 SYDVKM. J lost 5 bases, V lost 1 base, and 5 bases had no gene match. This CDR3 has 14 residues.

V usage is TRBV6-6 and J usage is TRBJ2-7; D is possibly TRBD2 (7 bases). Germline CDR1 MNHNY, CDR2 SVGAGI (reference sequence). The V end lost 4 bases, the J end lost 6 bases, and 16 bases lay between the germline ends. This CDR3 has 14 amino acids. The CDR3 DNA sequence: TGTGCCAGCAGTTCTAGAGGGGGGGAGTCCGAGCAGTACTTC. It encodes CASSSRGGESEQYF.

The chain carries TRBV18 and TRBJ2-7, with a possible D match to TRBD2 (6 bases). The length of the CDR3 is 16 residues. Trimming took off 3 bases at V and 4 bases at J, with 19 bases between the two ends. CDR1 KGHSH and CDR2 LQKENI come from the germline V gene. Written as DNA, the CDR3 is TGTGCCAGCTCACCTACAGGAGGGGTCATAAGGTACGAGCAGTACTTC. Protein sequence: CASSPTGGVIRYEQYF.

There are many counts of this clonotype. This chain connects TRBV7-7 to TRBJ2-5; a possible D gene is TRBD1 (6 bases). Germline V gives CDR1 SSHAT, CDR2 FNYEAQ (reference sequence). The V gene lost 5 bases and the J gene lost 4 bases, with 11 bases spanning the gap. The CDR3 is 13 amino acids. CDR3 region: CASSPGTRETQYF. CDR3 DNA: TGTGCCAGCAGCCCTGGGACAAGAGAGACCCAGTACTTC.

The table lists this clonotype with many counts. The V gene is TRBV6-2 or TRBV6-3, the J gene TRBJ1-5, with unresolved D. Germline loops: CDR1 MNHEY, CDR2 SVGEGT. This CDR3 is built from 13 residues. V lost 10 bases, J lost 7 bases, and 17 bases lay in between. The CDR3 protein is CATQAQRGQPQHF. DNA of the CDR3: TGTGCCACCCAAGCCCAAAGAGGACAGCCCCAGCATTTT.

This clonotype was counted at least ten times. This chain joins TRBV29-1 and TRBJ2-1; D is unresolved. This CDR3 has 13 amino acids. Germline CDR1 is SQVTM and CDR2 is ANQGSEA. V gave up 3 bases and J gave up 6 bases, with 12 bases separating them. CDR3 sequence reads: CSVEISTGNEQFF. CDR3 DNA: TGCAGCGTTGAGATTAGCACGGGCAATGAGCAGTTCTTC.

This clonotype was counted many times. CDR3 nucleotide sequence: TGTGCCAGCAGCCGTTCCCAGGGGTTTCAGGGTCAGCCCCAGCATTTT. Its translation is CASSRSQGFQGQPQHF. This sequence joins TRBV6-6 and TRBJ1-5, with D perhaps matching TRBD1 (6 bases). The germline V gene encodes CDR1 MNHNY and CDR2 SVGAGI (reference sequence). Deletions cut 6 bases from V and 6 bases from J, with 21 bases between. The CDR3 has 16 amino acids.

This clonotype showed up many times. V gene TRBV29-1 combines with J gene TRBJ2-3, with 7 bases identical to TRBD2. The V segment lost 6 bases and the J segment 4 bases; nucleotides outside the gene matches: 13. The CDR3 covers 15 residues. Germline loops: CDR1 SQVTM, CDR2 ANQGSEA. CDR3 sequence reads: CSVGLNGGEADTQYF. CDR3 DNA sequence: TGCAGCGTCGGCCTGAATGGGGGGGAGGCAGATACGCAGTATTTT.

This clonotype has a count of ten or more. The chain employs TRBV20-1 and TRBJ2-2; tentative D call: TRBD2 (6 bases). Per germline, CDR1 DFQATT and CDR2 SNEGSKA (reference sequence). The CDR3 sequence is 16 residues long. Between the trimmed V and J ends, which lost 5 bases and 3 bases, there was a span of 19 bases. The CDR3 protein is CSAALPVPGDTGELFF. The CDR3 nucleotides are TGCAGTGCTGCCCTCCCTGTACCGGGAGACACCGGGGAGCTGTTTTTT.

Notes on this clonotype: The CDR3 does not end in the conserved phenylalanine or tryptophan, so this is likely a read error. The chain carries TRBV12-3 or TRBV12-4 and TRBJ2-1; D might be TRBD1 (6 bases). This CDR3 spans 11 amino acids. The V end lost 4 bases, the J end lost 8 bases, and 6 bases lay between the germline ends. In DNA, the CDR3 is TGTGCCAGCAGTTCAGGGGATGAGCAGTTCTTA. Its translation: CASSSGDEQFL.

The rearrangement links TRBV10-2 to TRBJ2-5; perhaps TRBD2 as D (6 bases). Trimming removed 7 bases from V and 5 bases from J, with 17 bases in between. The germline V gene encodes CDR1 WSHSY and CDR2 SAAADI. The CDR3 contains 14 residues. This chain's CDR3 is CASTSKLAGETQYF. The CDR3 bases are TGCGCCAGCACCTCGAAACTAGCAGGGGAGACCCAGTACTTC.

This clonotype was recorded a few times. One end of the junction is discordant with germline, which a read error may explain. The chain links TRBV7-9 to TRBJ2-5; D is undetermined. The CDR3 has 12 amino acids. Germline CDR1 is SEHNR and CDR2 is FQNEAQ (reference sequence). CDR3 nucleotides: TGTGCCAGCAGCGTCAGTACCGGCCTGGAGTTGTTC. It codes for CASSVSTGLELF.

This clonotype was observed many times. This chain's CDR3 is CASSLTSHGDTQYF. The CDR3, as DNA: TGTGCCAGCAGCTTAACCTCCCATGGAGATACGCAGTATTTT. V and J are TRBV7-3 and TRBJ2-3; no clear D gene. Trimming left V 0 bases short and J 5 bases short, with 9 bases between. The CDR3 covers 14 residues. Germline-derived CDR1 and CDR2 are SGHTA and FQGTGA.

The rearrangement uses TRBV29-1 and TRBJ2-7; D is uncertain. The J call could be wrong; TRBJ2-5 is a better fit for the DNA end. The CDR3 is 11 amino acids. The germline gives CDR1 SQVTM, CDR2 ANQGSEA. The CDR3 loop reads CSVASQETQYF. As DNA, the CDR3 is TGCAGCGTTGCATCACAGGAGACCCAGTACTTC.

J is TRBJ2-3 and V is TRBV5-1; TRBD1 is a possible D gene (5 bases). CDR3 length: 17 amino acids. Germline assignment: CDR1 SGHRS and CDR2 YFSETQ. V dropped 0 bases and J dropped 0 bases, with 14 bases sitting between them. The CDR3 nucleotides are TGCGCCAGCAGCTTGGACCCCGGACAAGCAAGCACAGATACGCAGTATTTT. Translated: CASSLDPGQASTDTQYF. Full variable domain (missing parts from reference TRBV5-1 and TRBJ2-3): KAGVTQTPRYLIKTRGQQVTLSCSPISGHRSVSWYQQTPGQGLQFLFEYFSETQRNKGNFPGRFSGRQFSNSRSEMNVSTLELGDSALYLCASSLDPGQASTDTQYFGPGTRLTVL.

The table lists this clonotype with many counts. The chain couples TRBV5-1 to TRBJ2-2; D not certain. The CDR3 is 11 amino acids. CDR1 SGHRS and CDR2 YFSETQ come from the germline V gene. The V end was cut by 2 bases, the J end by 7 bases, with 3 bases between. The DNA for the CDR3 is TGCGCCAGCAGCTTCGGCGGGGAGCTGTTTTTT. Translating it yields CASSFGGELFF.

The table lists this clonotype with many counts. This chain links TRBV29-1 with TRBJ2-3, with D possibly TRBD1 on 6 matching bases. CDR1 is SQVTM, CDR2 ANQGSEA, per germline. The CDR3 consists of 13 residues. Trimming took off 8 bases at V and 0 bases at J, with 12 bases between the two ends. The CDR3 DNA sequence: TGCAGCACCGGACAGTCTAGCACAGATACGCAGTATTTT. As protein: CSTGQSSTDTQYF.

This clonotype was picked up many times. The rearrangement joins TRBV7-3 to TRBJ1-2, with 9 bases matching TRBD1. V shed 0 bases and J 5 bases; nucleotides not matched to a gene: 1. This CDR3 has 14 amino acids. Germline V gives CDR1 SGHTA, CDR2 FQGTGA. The CDR3 DNA sequence: TGTGCCAGCAGCTTAACGACAGGGGGATATGGCTACACCTTC. Amino acids: CASSLTTGGYGYTF.

This clonotype was seen a handful of times. This chain joins TRBV12-3 or TRBV12-4 and TRBJ2-7; 9 bases agree with TRBD1. The CDR3 is 15 residues long. The trim removed 6 bases at V and 3 bases at J, leaving 9 bases unmatched. The CDR3 coding sequence is TGTGCCAGCAGCGACGGACAGGGGCTAATCTACGAGCAGTACTTC. Its protein is CASSDGQGLIYEQYF.